This T cell receptor beta chain is from a study of blood T cell repertoires in COVID-19. About the research overall: From the United States, Italy and Spain came samples of acute and convalescent COVID-19. Sources were T cells, B-cell-depleted T cells, or PBMCs; the material itself was cDNA or gDNA.

Participant ages covered about 18 to 100 years across 24 US areas. Authors' analysis steps: From reference gene primer amplification, estimates of nucleated cell counts were derived. The protocol was immunoSEQ multiplex PCR, while the TCRdb copy is restricted to in-frame clones and leaves out a portion. The DNA was the basis for D and trimming; V, J and clone size are from that table. The sample shows approximately 260,000 clones, around 84% of them seen only once. This clone was observed once. The sample was PBMCs or T cells enriched from blood (not recorded which). The receptor's source is a man younger than 45 with acute COVID-19.

The CDR3 nucleotides are TGTGCCAGCAGCACGGTCGGGGGGCAAGAGACCCAGTACTTC. Translating it yields CASSTVGGQETQYF. The rearrangement uses TRBV5-6 and TRBJ2-5; 7 nucleotides line up with TRBD2. V shed 4 bases and J 2 bases; nucleotides not matched to a gene: 5. Germline V gives CDR1 SGHDT, CDR2 YYEEEE. The CDR3 covers 14 residues.